Presented here are 21 T cell receptor beta chains from one specimen sequenced in a study of blood T cell repertoires in COVID-19. Profiled with immunoSEQ multiplex PCR; TCRdb holds only in-frame clones, not every one. Of approximately 77,000 clones in the sample, less than 85% were seen once. The sequencing sample was made of peripheral blood. These TCRs come from a man between 65 and 85 years old with active or convalescent COVID-19.

The chain couples TRBV11-3 to TRBJ2-5; D uncertain. Germline V gene sequence: CDR1 SGHNT, CDR2 YENEEA. Trimming pared 3 bases from V and 4 bases from J, leaving 3 bases between. The CDR3 length is 11 residues. CDR3 in DNA: TGTGCCAGCAGCTTCGGAGAGACCCAGTACTTC. Translated, it gives CASSFGETQYF.

The genes are TRBV18 and TRBJ1-1, with D perhaps matching TRBD1 (5 bases). V was pared by 2 bases and J by 4 bases, with 11 bases between. Germline V CDR1 and CDR2: KGHSH, LQKENI. The CDR3 sequence is 14 residues long. The CDR3 DNA is TGTGCCAGCTCACCAGAGACAAGGGGCACTGAAGCTTTCTTT. As protein: CASSPETRGTEAFF.

The V gene is TRBV27, the J gene TRBJ2-5, with TRBD2 matching 7 bases. The CDR3 runs 16 residues. The ends lost 0 bases at V and 5 bases at J; junction bases unmatched: 9. Germline V CDR1 and CDR2: MNHEY, SMNVEV (reference sequence). CDR3 nucleotide sequence: TGTGCCAGCAGTTTATCACCAGGCCAAGCGGGGGAGACCCAGTACTTC. Its protein is CASSLSPGQAGETQYF.

The chain combines TRBV7-2 with TRBJ1-2, with 9 bases that match TRBD1. Germline loops: CDR1 SGHTA, CDR2 FQGNSA. CDR3 length equals 14 residues. V gave up 5 bases and J gave up 10 bases; unmatched junction bases: 11. This CDR3 reads CASSGTGSQDVYTF. The CDR3 DNA follows: TGTGCCAGCAGCGGGACAGGGTCGCAGGATGTCTACACCTTC.

The chain joins TRBV18 to TRBJ1-2, with TRBD1 as a possible D gene (6 bases). Deletions cut 0 bases from V and 2 bases from J, with 13 bases between. CDR3 length: 16 amino acids. Germline V gene sequence: CDR1 KGHSH, CDR2 LQKENI. The CDR3 DNA reads TGTGCCAGCTCACCACCCGGGCAGGGGCGAAACTATGGCTACACCTTC. This codes for CASSPPGQGRNYGYTF.

This clone was detected once. The chain carries TRBV14 and TRBJ1-2; no definite D call. V lost 3 bases, J lost 0 bases, and 11 bases lay in between. Germline V gene sequence: CDR1 SGHDN, CDR2 FVKESK. This CDR3 spans 15 amino acids. In DNA form, the CDR3 reads TGTGCCAGCAGCCAGTCCCGACTGACTAACTATGGCTACACCTTC. Its translation: CASSQSRLTNYGYTF.

The gene calls are TRBV6-5 and TRBJ2-7, with a tentative D call TRBD1 (5 bases). Germline V gene data show CDR1 as MNHEY and CDR2 as SVGAGI. This CDR3 is built from 14 residues. V gave up 0 bases and J gave up 6 bases, with 12 bases separating them. The CDR3: CASSYSRVKAEQYF. The CDR3 DNA reads TGTGCCAGCAGTTACTCCAGGGTGAAGGCCGAGCAGTACTTC.

The V and J genes are TRBV6-5 and TRBJ1-6, with D perhaps matching TRBD1 (6 bases). Trimming shortened V by 6 bases and J by 8 bases, and 14 bases separated the two germline ends. Germline lookup yields CDR1 MNHEY and CDR2 SVGAGI. This CDR3 is 14 amino acids long. The CDR3 region is CASRRDSGDSPLHF. As DNA, the CDR3 is TGTGCCAGCAGAAGGGATTCAGGGGATTCACCCCTCCACTTT.

The chain uses TRBV4-1 and TRBJ1-1; tentatively, D is TRBD1 (6 bases). Germline V CDR1 and CDR2: MGHRA, YSYEKL. The CDR3 is 15 residues long. V gave up 2 bases and J gave up 6 bases, with 16 bases separating them. CDR3 amino acids: CASSQTLQGLAEAFF. Here the CDR3 DNA reads TGCGCCAGCAGCCAAACCCTACAGGGTTTGGCTGAAGCTTTCTTT.

The chain combines TRBV2 with TRBJ2-1, with 7 bases matching TRBD1. This CDR3 spans 16 amino acids. The ends lost 5 bases at V and 5 bases at J; junction bases unmatched: 12. Germline-derived CDR1 and CDR2 are SNHLY and FYNNEI. The CDR3 DNA reads as TGTGCCAGCAGTAGATCCCTCAATGGACAGGACAATGAGCAGTTCTTC. Amino acid sequence: CASSRSLNGQDNEQFF.

The chain carries TRBV7-7 and TRBJ2-1; 12 bases align to TRBD2. CDR1 is SSHAT, CDR2 FNYEAQ, per germline (reference sequence). Trimming cost V 2 bases and J 9 bases; bases outside gene matches: 5. This CDR3 spans 15 amino acids. The CDR3 here is CASSLLAGGQGEQFF. The CDR3 DNA is TGTGCCAGCAGCTTACTAGCGGGGGGGCAGGGTGAGCAGTTCTTC.

V gene TRBV4-2 combines with J gene TRBJ1-1; TRBD1 might be the D (5 bases). The length of the CDR3 is 16 residues. The germline gives CDR1 LGHNA, CDR2 YNFKEQ. Trimming left V 4 bases short and J 6 bases short, with 21 bases between. Here the CDR3 reads CASSPGLSNGFAEAFF. For the CDR3, the DNA is TGTGCCAGCAGCCCGGGACTGTCTAACGGCTTCGCTGAAGCTTTCTTT.

V gene TRBV29-1 combines with J gene TRBJ1-2; D is perhaps TRBD1 (6 bases). The CDR3 spans 12 residues. Germline V gene lookup returns CDR1 SQVTM and CDR2 ANQGSEA. Trimming removed 5 bases from V and 4 bases from J, with 11 bases in between. CDR3 nucleotides: TGCAGCGTTCTGACAGGATTCTATGGCTACACCTTC. This sequence encodes CSVLTGFYGYTF.

This sequence joins TRBV5-4 and TRBJ1-2; TRBD1 is a possible D gene (6 bases). Germline V gene sequence: CDR1 SGHNT, CDR2 YYREEE (reference sequence). V was clipped by 4 bases and J by 8 bases, with 15 bases between them. The CDR3 consists of 13 residues. The CDR3 sequence: CASSLQQGGGYTF. The CDR3, as DNA: TGTGCCAGCAGCCTACAACAGGGAGGGGGCTACACCTTC.

The V and J genes are TRBV6-5 and TRBJ1-2; perhaps TRBD1 as D (6 bases). CDR1 is MNHEY and CDR2 is SVGAGI in the germline V gene. There are 16 residues in the CDR3. The V end was cut by 0 bases, the J end by 7 bases, with 18 bases between. The CDR3 nucleotides read TGTGCCAGCAGTTACTCCAGATTTAAACAGGGAAGTGGCTACACCTTC. Residues: CASSYSRFKQGSGYTF.

The chain uses TRBV5-4 and TRBJ2-1, with 13 bases identical to TRBD2. J lost 7 bases, V lost 6 bases, and 10 bases had no gene match. The CDR3 spans 16 residues. Germline CDR1 reads SGHNT; CDR2 reads YYREEE (reference sequence). The CDR3 DNA sequence: TGTGCCAGCATGACTAGCGGGGGGCTCTTGGAAAATGAGCAGTTCTTC. It encodes CASMTSGGLLENEQFF.

J is TRBJ2-7 and V is TRBV7-2; D is ambiguous. There are 14 residues in the CDR3. Germline CDR1 and CDR2: SGHTA and FQGNSA. V was cut by 0 bases and J by 4 bases, with 10 bases left in between. The CDR3 nucleotides are TGTGCCAGCAGCTTAGCTTACGGTGTGTACGAGCAGTACTTC. This encodes CASSLAYGVYEQYF.

This clone was found a few times. The chain joins TRBV30 to TRBJ2-2; tentatively, D is TRBD2 (6 bases). The V gene's germline CDR1 is GTSNPN and CDR2 SVGIG (reference sequence). The ends were cut back, 5 bases at V and 4 bases at J, with 20 bases in the middle. The CDR3 extends over 16 amino acids. CDR3 region: CAWEGPGPGGTGELFF. In DNA, the CDR3 is TGTGCCTGGGAAGGTCCGGGGCCCGGGGGCACCGGGGAGCTGTTTTTT.

The CDR3 sequence: CASSGQSNQPQHF. DNA for the CDR3: TGTGCCAGCTCCGGACAGTCAAATCAGCCCCAGCATTTT. The chain combines TRBV18 with TRBJ1-5; D is possibly TRBD1 (6 bases). CDR1 and CDR2 from the germline V gene are KGHSH and LQKENI. The ends were cut back, 6 bases at V and 4 bases at J, with 10 bases in the middle. This CDR3 comprises 13 residues. Supplemented by reference TRBV18 and TRBJ1-5, the full variable domain reads NAGVMQNPRHLVRRRGQEARLRCSPMKGHSHVYWYRQLPEEGLKFMVYLQKENIIDESGMPKERFSAEFPKEGPSILRIQQVVRGDSAAYFCASSGQSNQPQHFGDGTRLSIL.

This chain connects TRBV2 to TRBJ2-5; tentatively, D is TRBD1 (6 bases). The CDR3 is made up of 14 amino acids. Germline CDR1 and CDR2: SNHLY and FYNNEI. V was cut by 7 bases and J by 5 bases, with 17 bases left in between. This CDR3 reads CASTAQGSGETQYF. CDR3 coding DNA: TGTGCCAGCACCGCTCAGGGGTCGGGGGAGACCCAGTACTTC. The whole variable domain, remainder taken from reference TRBV2 and TRBJ2-5, is EPEVTQTPSHQVTQMGQEVILRCVPISNHLYFYWYRQILGQKVEFLVSFYNNEISEKSEIFDDQFSVERPDGSNFTLKIRSTKLEDSAMYFCASTAQGSGETQYFGPGTRLLVL.

The CDR3 loop reads CASSGQGSGNTIYF. CDR3 nucleotides: TGTGCCAGCAGTGGACAGGGGAGTGGAAACACCATATATTTT. The chain couples TRBV28 to TRBJ1-3, with 9 bases that match TRBD1. This CDR3 region has 14 residues. Losses at the gene ends were 5 bases for V and 3 bases for J; bases not matched to a gene: 2. CDR1 and CDR2 from the germline V gene are MDHEN and SYDVKM.